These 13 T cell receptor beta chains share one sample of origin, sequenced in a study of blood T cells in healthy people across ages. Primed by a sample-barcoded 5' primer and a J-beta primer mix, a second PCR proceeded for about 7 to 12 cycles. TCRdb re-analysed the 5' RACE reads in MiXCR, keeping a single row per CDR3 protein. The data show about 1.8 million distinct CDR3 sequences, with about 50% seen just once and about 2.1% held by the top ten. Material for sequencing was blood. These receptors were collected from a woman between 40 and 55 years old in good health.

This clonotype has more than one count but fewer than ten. In DNA, the CDR3 is TGTGCCAGCAGCCAAGAAAGCGGACAGATACAAGAGACCCAGTACTTC. Protein: CASSQESGQIQETQYF. V and J are TRBV4-2 and TRBJ2-5; weak D call: TRBD1 (6 bases). Germline CDR1 and CDR2: LGHNA and YNFKEQ. V was cut by 0 bases and J by 2 bases, with 13 bases left in between. The length of the CDR3 is 16 residues.

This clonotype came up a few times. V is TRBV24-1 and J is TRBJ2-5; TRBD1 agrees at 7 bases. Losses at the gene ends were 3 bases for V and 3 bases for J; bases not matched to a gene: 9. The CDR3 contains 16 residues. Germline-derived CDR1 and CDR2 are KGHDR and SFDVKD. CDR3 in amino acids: CATSDLQTGTEETQYF. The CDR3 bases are TGTGCCACCAGTGATCTACAGACCGGGACAGAAGAGACCCAGTACTTC.

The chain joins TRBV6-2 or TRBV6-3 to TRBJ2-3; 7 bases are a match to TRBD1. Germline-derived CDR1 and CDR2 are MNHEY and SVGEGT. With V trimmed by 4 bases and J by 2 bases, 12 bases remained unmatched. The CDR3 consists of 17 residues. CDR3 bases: TGTGCCAGCAGTTTACACCCGGGACAGCTAAACACAGATACGCAGTATTTT. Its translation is CASSLHPGQLNTDTQYF.

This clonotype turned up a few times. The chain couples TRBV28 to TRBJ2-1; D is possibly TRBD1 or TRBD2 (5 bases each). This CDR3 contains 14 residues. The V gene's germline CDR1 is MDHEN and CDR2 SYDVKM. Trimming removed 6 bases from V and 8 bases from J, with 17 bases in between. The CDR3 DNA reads TGTGCCAGCAGGAACCGGGACCGGTGGGATGAGCAGTTCTTC. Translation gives CASRNRDRWDEQFF.

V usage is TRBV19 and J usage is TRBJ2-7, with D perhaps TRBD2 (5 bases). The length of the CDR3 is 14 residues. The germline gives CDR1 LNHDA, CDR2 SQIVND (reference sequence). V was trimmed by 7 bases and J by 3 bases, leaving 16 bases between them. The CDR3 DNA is TGTGCCAGTATTGTGGACCGGACTCTCTACGAGCAGTACTTC. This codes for CASIVDRTLYEQYF.

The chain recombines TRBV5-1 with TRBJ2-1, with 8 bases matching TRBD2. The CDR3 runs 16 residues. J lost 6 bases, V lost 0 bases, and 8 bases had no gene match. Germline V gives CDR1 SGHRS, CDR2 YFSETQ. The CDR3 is CASSLAPAGGGNEQFF. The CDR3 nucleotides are TGCGCCAGCAGCTTGGCCCCTGCGGGGGGTGGCAATGAGCAGTTCTTC. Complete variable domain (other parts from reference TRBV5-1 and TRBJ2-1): KAGVTQTPRYLIKTRGQQVTLSCSPISGHRSVSWYQQTPGQGLQFLFEYFSETQRNKGNFPGRFSGRQFSNSRSEMNVSTLELGDSALYLCASSLAPAGGGNEQFFGPGTRLTVL.

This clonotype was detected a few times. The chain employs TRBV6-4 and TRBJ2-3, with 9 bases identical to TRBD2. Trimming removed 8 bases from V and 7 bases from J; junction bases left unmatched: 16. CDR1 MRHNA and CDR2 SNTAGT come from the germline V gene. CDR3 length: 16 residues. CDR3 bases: TGTGCCAGCTTCGTCGTGCTAGCGGGGATCCGATATACGCAGTATTTT. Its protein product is CASFVVLAGIRYTQYF.

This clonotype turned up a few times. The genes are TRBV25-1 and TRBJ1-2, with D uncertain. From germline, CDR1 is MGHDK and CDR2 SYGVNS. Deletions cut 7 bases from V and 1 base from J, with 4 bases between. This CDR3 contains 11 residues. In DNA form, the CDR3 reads TGTGCCAGCAACGGTAACTATGGCTACACCTTC. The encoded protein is CASNGNYGYTF.

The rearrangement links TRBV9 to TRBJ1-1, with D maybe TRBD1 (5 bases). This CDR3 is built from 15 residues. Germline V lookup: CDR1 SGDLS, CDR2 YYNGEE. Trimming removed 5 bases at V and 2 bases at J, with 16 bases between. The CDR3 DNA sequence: TGTGCCAGCAGTGACCCGGGACCCGGAAACACTGAAGCTTTCTTT. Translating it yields CASSDPGPGNTEAFF.

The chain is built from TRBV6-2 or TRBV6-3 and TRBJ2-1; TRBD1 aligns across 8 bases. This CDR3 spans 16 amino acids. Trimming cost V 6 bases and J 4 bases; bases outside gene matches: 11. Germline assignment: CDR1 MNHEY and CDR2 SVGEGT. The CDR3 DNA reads TGTGCCAGCAGCCCAGGGGGCCTAGCCCCTTACAATGAGCAGTTCTTC. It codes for CASSPGGLAPYNEQFF.

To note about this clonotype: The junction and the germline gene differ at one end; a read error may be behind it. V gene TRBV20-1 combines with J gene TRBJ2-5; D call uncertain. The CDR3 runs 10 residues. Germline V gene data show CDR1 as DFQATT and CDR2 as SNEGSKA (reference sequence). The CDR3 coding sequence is TGCCGTGCTGGTTACGAGACCCAGTACTTC. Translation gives CRAGYETQYF.

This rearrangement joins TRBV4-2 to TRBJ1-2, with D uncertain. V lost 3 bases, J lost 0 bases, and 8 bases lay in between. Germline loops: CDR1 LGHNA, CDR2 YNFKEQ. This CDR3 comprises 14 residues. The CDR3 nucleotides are TGTGCCAGCAGCCAGGACTCGACTAACTATGGCTACACCTTC. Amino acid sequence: CASSQDSTNYGYTF.

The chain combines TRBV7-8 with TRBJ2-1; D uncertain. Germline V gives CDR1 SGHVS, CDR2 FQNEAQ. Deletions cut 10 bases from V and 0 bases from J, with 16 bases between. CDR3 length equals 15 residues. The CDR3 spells CATSHSKSSYNEQFF. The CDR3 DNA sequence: TGTGCCACCTCTCATTCGAAGAGCTCCTACAATGAGCAGTTCTTC.